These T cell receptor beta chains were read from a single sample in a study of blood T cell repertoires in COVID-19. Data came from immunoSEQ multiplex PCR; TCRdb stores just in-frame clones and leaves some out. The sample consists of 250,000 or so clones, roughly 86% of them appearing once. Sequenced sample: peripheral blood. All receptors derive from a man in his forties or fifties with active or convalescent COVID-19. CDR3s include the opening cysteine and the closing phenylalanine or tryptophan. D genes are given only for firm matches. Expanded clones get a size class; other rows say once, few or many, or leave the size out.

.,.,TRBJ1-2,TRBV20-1,TGCAGTGCTAGTCGTCCCTCCCTGGCCTATGGCTACACCTTC,CSASRPSLAYGYTF
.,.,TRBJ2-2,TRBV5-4,TGTGCCAGCAGGCAGGGCACCGGGGAGCTGTTTTTT,CASRQGTGELFF
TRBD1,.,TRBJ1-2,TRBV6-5,TGTGCCAGCAGCAGACAGGGGGCTAACTATGGCTACACCTTC,CASSRQGANYGYTF
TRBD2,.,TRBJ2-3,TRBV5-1,TGCGCCAGCAGAGTAGCGGGGGGTACAGATACGCAGTATTTT,CASRVAGGTDTQYF
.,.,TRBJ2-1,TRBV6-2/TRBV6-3,TGTGCCAGCAGTCCGGGTTGGAGTGAGCAGTTCTTC,CASSPGWSEQFF
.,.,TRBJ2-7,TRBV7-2,TGTGCCAGCAGCGTACGGGACACCACTCTTTACGAGCAGTACTTC,CASSVRDTTLYEQYF
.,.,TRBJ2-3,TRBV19,TGTGCCAGTAGTATAGGACCCCGGGACTGGGCCGCAGATACGCAGTATTTT,CASSIGPRDWAADTQYF
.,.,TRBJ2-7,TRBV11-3,TGTGCCAGCAACCCGGGGGGCCGGCTCGAGCAGTACTTC,CASNPGGRLEQYF
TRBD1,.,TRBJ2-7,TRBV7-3,TGTGCCAGCAGCCCACAAGGGGGCCCCTACGAGCAGTACTTC,CASSPQGGPYEQYF
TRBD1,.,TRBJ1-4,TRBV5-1,TGCGCCAGCAGCCCCCCCCCGGGACAGGGGAGAGGATTTGGTGAAAAACTGTTTTTT,CASSPPPGQGRGFGEKLFF
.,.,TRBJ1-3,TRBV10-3,TGTGCCATCAGTGGGCCACAGGGCAGCTCTGGAAACACCATATATTTT,CAISGPQGSSGNTIYF
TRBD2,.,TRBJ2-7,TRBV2,TGTGCCAGCAGAGGGACTAGCGGGAGGGCCCTTATTTACGAGCAGTACTTC,CASRGTSGRALIYEQYF
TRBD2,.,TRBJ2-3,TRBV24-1,TGTGCCACCAGTGACCGGACTAGCGGGAAAACAGATACGCAGTATTTT,CATSDRTSGKTDTQYF
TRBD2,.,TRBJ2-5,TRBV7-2,TGTGCCAGCAGCCCCAGTAGCGGGCGGGAGACCCAGTACTTC,CASSPSSGRETQYF
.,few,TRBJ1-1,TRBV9,TGTGCCAGCAGCGTAGGCGTTGACACTGAAGCTTTCTTT,CASSVGVDTEAFF
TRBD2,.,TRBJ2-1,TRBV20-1,TGCAGTGCTAGTATCCCGGGAGGGTTGAAGAATGAGCAGTTCTTC,CSASIPGGLKNEQFF
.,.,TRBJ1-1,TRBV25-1,TGTGCCAGCGAGGGCAATTTCTTT,CASEGNFF
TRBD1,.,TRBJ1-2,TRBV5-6,TGTGCCAGCAGCTCCGCTTTGAACAGGGGGCGTCGGGGCTACACCTTC,CASSSALNRGRRGYTF
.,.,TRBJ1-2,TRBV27,TGTGCCAGCAGTTTGGCAGTAAACTATGGCTACACCTTC,CASSLAVNYGYTF
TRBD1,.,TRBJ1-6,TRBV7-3,TGTGCCAGCAGCTTAAATACAGGGGTGAATTCGCCCCTCCACTTT,CASSLNTGVNSPLHF
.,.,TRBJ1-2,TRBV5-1,TGCGCCAGCAGCTTGAAGGGACTCTATGGCTACACCTTC,CASSLKGLYGYTF
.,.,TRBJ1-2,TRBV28,TGTGCCAGCAGTTTATCGGGAGCCCGGGGCTACACCTTC,CASSLSGARGYTF
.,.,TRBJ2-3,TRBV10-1,TGCGCCAGCAGTGAAGGATCTAGTTCCCCAGATACGCAGTATTTT,CASSEGSSSPDTQYF
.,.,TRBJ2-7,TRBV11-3,TGTGCCAGCAGCCAACGAGCCGAGCAGTACTTC,CASSQRAEQYF
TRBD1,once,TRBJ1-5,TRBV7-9,TGTGCCAGCAGCTTGGACAGGGACAATCAGCCCCAGCATTTT,CASSLDRDNQPQHF
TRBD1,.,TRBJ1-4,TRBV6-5,TGTGCCAGCAGTCGGGACAGAGGACGGGAAAAACTGTTTTTT,CASSRDRGREKLFF
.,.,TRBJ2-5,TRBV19,TGTGCCAGTAATAATCAGGGGTCCGAGACCCAGTACTTC,CASNNQGSETQYF
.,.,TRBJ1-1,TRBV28,TGTGCCAGCAGTTTGATATGGACAGTTACTGAAGCTTTCTTT,CASSLIWTVTEAFF
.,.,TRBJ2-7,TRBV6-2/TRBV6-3,TGTGCCAGCAGTCAAGGGGGGGGCTACGAGCAGTACTTC,CASSQGGGYEQYF
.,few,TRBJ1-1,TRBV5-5,TGTGCCAGCAGCTTGGACATGAACACTGAAGCTTTCTTT,CASSLDMNTEAFF
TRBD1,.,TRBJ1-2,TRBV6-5,TGTGCCAGCAGGGGGGGACAGGGGAACTATGGCTACACCTTC,CASRGGQGNYGYTF
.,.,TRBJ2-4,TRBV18,TGTGCCAGCTCACCTAGAGCTGGCGGGGACATTCAGTACTTC,CASSPRAGGDIQYF
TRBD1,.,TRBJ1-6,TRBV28,TGTGCCAGCAGTACCGGGGCAGGGACAGGGAATTCACCCCTCCACTTT,CASSTGAGTGNSPLHF
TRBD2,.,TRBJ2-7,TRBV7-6,TGTGCCAGCAGCCCTATGGGACTAGCCTCCTACGAGCAGTACTTC,CASSPMGLASYEQYF
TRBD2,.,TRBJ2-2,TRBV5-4,TGTGCCAGCAGCTTATTTACTAGCGGGAGGGATCTCACCGGGGAGCTGTTTTTT,CASSLFTSGRDLTGELFF
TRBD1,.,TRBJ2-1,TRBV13,TGTGCCAGCAGTACGGGGGACAGGGGGCAAAATGAGCAGTTCTTC,CASSTGDRGQNEQFF
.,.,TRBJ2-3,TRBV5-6,TGTGCCAGCAGCTTGGGAGGGACTTTGGGGACAGATACGCAGTATTTT,CASSLGGTLGTDTQYF
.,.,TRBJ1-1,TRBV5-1,TGCGCCAGCAGCTTGTTTACAGCTGGAGGGACGAACACTGAAGCTTTCTTT,CASSLFTAGGTNTEAFF
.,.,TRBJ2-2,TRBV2,TGTGCCAGCAGATTAACAGGGAGCAACACCGGGGAGCTGTTTTTT,CASRLTGSNTGELFF
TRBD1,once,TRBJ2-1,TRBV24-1,TGTGCCACCAGTGGCCAGGACAGGGGGTTTGAGCAGTTCTTC,CATSGQDRGFEQFF
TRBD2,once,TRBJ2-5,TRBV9,TGTGCCAGCAGCGGGACTAGCGGAGAGACCCAGTACTTC,CASSGTSGETQYF